The next 18 T cell receptor beta chains were all read from a single sample in a study of shared clonotypes between healthy human individuals. The assay was immunoSEQ multiplex PCR, and TCRdb's table has in-frame clones only and misses some. The data hold more than 1.2 million clones, with just under 99% observed a single time. The sequenced material came from naive CD4+ T cells sorted from blood. Subset reported: CD45RA+ positively selected. The origin of the receptors is a young man in good health.

This sequence joins TRBV18 and TRBJ2-5, with D uncertain. The V and J ends lost 3 bases and 5 bases respectively, with 16 bases between them. The CDR3 is made up of 15 amino acids. Germline V gene data show CDR1 as KGHSH and CDR2 as LQKENI. The CDR3 nucleotides are TGTGCCAGCTCACCTGCAGTCGTGGGTGGGGAGACCCAGTACTTC. It encodes CASSPAVVGGETQYF.

The J gene is TRBJ2-3, the V gene TRBV9; 12 nucleotides line up with TRBD2. The V gene's germline CDR1 is SGDLS and CDR2 YYNGEE. V dropped 0 bases and J dropped 5; count of bases not matched to a gene: 13. This CDR3 comprises 19 residues. CDR3 sequence: CASSVGRLAGEVSLDTQYF. The CDR3 bases are TGTGCCAGCAGCGTAGGAAGACTAGCGGGGGAGGTTTCCTTAGATACGCAGTATTTT.

This clone was counted once. The rearrangement uses TRBV9 and TRBJ2-1, with TRBD1 matching over 10 bases. This CDR3 has 18 amino acids. V trimming: 0 bases; J trimming: 4 bases; junction bases outside the gene matches: 10. From germline, CDR1 is SGDLS and CDR2 YYNGEE. The CDR3 protein is CASSVERRGTGVYNEQFF. The CDR3 nucleotides are TGTGCCAGCAGCGTAGAGAGGAGGGGGACAGGGGTTTACAATGAGCAGTTCTTC.

This clone was counted once. The chain recombines TRBV2 with TRBJ1-4, with TRBD1 matching 12 bases. There are 16 residues in the CDR3. V lost 8 bases and J lost 3; bases outside the gene matches: 7. Germline loops: CDR1 SNHLY, CDR2 FYNNEI. The CDR3: CASGGQGAGANEKLFF. The CDR3 DNA reads TGTGCCAGCGGGGGACAGGGGGCCGGAGCTAATGAAAAACTGTTTTTT.

This clone was observed once. The rearrangement uses TRBV11-3 and TRBJ2-5, with D unresolved. This CDR3 region has 13 residues. The V gene's germline CDR1 is SGHNT and CDR2 YENEEA. V lost 5 bases to trimming and J lost 3 bases, with 10 bases between them. The CDR3 nucleotides read TGTGCCAGCAGCGTTAGTAGGGAAGAGACCCAGTACTTC. It translates to CASSVSREETQYF.

The V call is TRBV15, the J call TRBJ1-4; no reliable D call. The germline V gene encodes CDR1 LNHNV and CDR2 YYDKDF (reference sequence). Trimming left V 1 base short and J 7 bases short, with 7 bases between. This CDR3 region has 13 residues. The CDR3 DNA is TGTGCCACCAGCAGAGTAGGGCCTGAAAAACTGTTTTTT. Translated: CATSRVGPEKLFF.

The chain carries TRBV29-1 and TRBJ1-6, with no clear D. Germline V gives CDR1 SQVTM, CDR2 ANQGSEA. V lost 6 bases and J lost 7, with 10 bases in between. This CDR3 comprises 12 residues. CDR3 protein: CSVSHGNSPLHF. Here the CDR3 DNA reads TGCAGCGTCTCCCATGGGAATTCACCCCTCCACTTT.

This clone was observed a single time. The chain has TRBV29-1 and TRBJ1-1; no firm D call. V dropped 6 bases and J dropped 6 bases, with 17 bases sitting between them. This CDR3 is 13 amino acids long. CDR1 is SQVTM, CDR2 ANQGSEA, per germline. Written as DNA, the CDR3 is TGCAGCGTCTCCTACAGAGGGTTGGCTGAAGCTTTCTTT. It specifies CSVSYRGLAEAFF.

This clone appeared a single time. The chain links TRBV30 to TRBJ2-7, with unresolved D. Germline CDR1 and CDR2: GTSNPN and SVGIG (reference sequence). CDR3 length: 13 amino acids. V was cut by 2 bases and J by 1 base, with 9 bases left in between. This CDR3 reads CAWSLEDSYEQYF. CDR3 sequence (DNA): TGTGCCTGGAGTCTCGAGGATTCCTACGAGCAGTACTTC.

V gene TRBV11-2 combines with J gene TRBJ2-2, with TRBD1 matching 12 bases. Germline trimming cut 0 bases from V and 0 bases from J; bases unmatched to any gene: 8. This CDR3 contains 20 residues. The germline V gene has CDR1 SGHAT and CDR2 FQNNGV. The CDR3: CASSLESPGTGGANTGELFF. The CDR3 DNA is TGTGCCAGCAGCTTAGAGAGCCCCGGGACAGGGGGCGCGAACACCGGGGAGCTGTTTTTT.

A single count supports this clone. A junction boundary mismatches the germline segment, possibly from a read error. The chain carries TRBV25-1 and TRBJ2-7; TRBD1 is a possible D gene (7 bases). CDR3 size: 14 residues. Germline lookup yields CDR1 MGHDK and CDR2 SYGVNS. CDR3 nucleotides: TGTGCCAGCAGTGAATGGAGGGGGCAGAGAGCAATGCACTTC. This gives the protein CASSEWRGQRAMHF.

The chain links TRBV2 to TRBJ1-2; D is undetermined. V lost 1 base, J lost 7 bases, and 10 bases lay in between. CDR3 length: 13 residues. Germline V gene lookup returns CDR1 SNHLY and CDR2 FYNNEI. CDR3 in amino acids: CASSEGGPFGYTF. CDR3 DNA: TGTGCCAGCAGTGAAGGGGGTCCCTTTGGCTACACCTTC.

V and J are TRBV11-2 and TRBJ1-5; D uncertain. The CDR3 spans 14 residues. Trimming took 5 bases from V and 0 from J, leaving 8 bases between them. The germline CDR1 and CDR2 sequences are SGHAT and FQNNGV. The CDR3 reads CASSAEGSNQPQHF. In DNA, the CDR3 is TGTGCCAGCAGCGCAGAGGGTAGCAATCAGCCCCAGCATTTT.

The rearrangement links TRBV5-1 to TRBJ2-1; 7 bases align to TRBD2. Germline trimming cut 6 bases from V and 7 bases from J; bases unmatched to any gene: 13. The CDR3 length is 15 residues. CDR1 SGHRS and CDR2 YFSETQ come from the germline V gene. The CDR3 DNA reads TGCGCCAGCACCCTGGGGAGCGGGACTCCGAATGAGCAGTTCTTC. Translating it yields CASTLGSGTPNEQFF.

The chain recombines TRBV18 with TRBJ2-5; no clear D gene. CDR3 size: 12 residues. V was cut by 5 bases and J by 3 bases, with 7 bases left in between. CDR1 and CDR2 (germline): KGHSH, LQKENI. The CDR3 DNA reads as TGTGCCAGCTCAACAGAAGAAGAGACCCAGTACTTC. As protein: CASSTEEETQYF.

The rearrangement links TRBV28 to TRBJ1-2; no definite D call. The V end lost 1 base, the J end lost 0 bases, and 9 bases lay between the germline ends. The germline V gene has CDR1 MDHEN and CDR2 SYDVKM. This CDR3 contains 15 residues. CDR3 loop: CASSLFAQANYGYTF. CDR3 bases: TGTGCCAGCAGTTTATTTGCCCAAGCTAACTATGGCTACACCTTC.

This CDR3 is CATSKEVMNTGELFF. CDR3 nucleotides: TGTGCCACCAGCAAAGAGGTTATGAACACCGGGGAGCTGTTTTTT. The chain links TRBV15 to TRBJ2-2; D is uncertain. Germline lookup yields CDR1 LNHNV and CDR2 YYDKDF (reference sequence). The ends were cut back, 4 bases at V and 1 base at J, with 10 bases in the middle. The CDR3 length is 15 residues. The variable domain in full, completed from reference TRBV15 and TRBJ2-2, reads DAMVIQNPRYQVTQFGKPVTLSCSQTLNHNVMYWYQQKSSQAPKLLFHYYDKDFNNEADTPDNFQSRRPNTSFCFLDIRSPGLGDTAMYLCATSKEVMNTGELFFGEGSRLTVL.

The rearrangement uses TRBV5-6 and TRBJ2-7, with 9 bases matching TRBD1. CDR3 size: 16 residues. After removal of 0 bases from V and 6 bases from J, the junction contained 10 bases not matched to a gene. Germline CDR1 and CDR2: SGHDT and YYEEEE. CDR3 sequence (DNA): TGTGCCAGCAGCTTGGCCTGGGACAGGGTCCTGGTCGAGCAGTACTTC. Its protein product is CASSLAWDRVLVEQYF.